What follows are 10 T cell receptor beta chains derived from one specimen sequenced in a study of CD8 T cells in Susac syndrome (dated by TCRdb to the late 2010s). Libraries came from the immunoSEQ multiplex PCR assay. RNA was extracted with the RNeasy kit and about 0.5 to 1 ug was reverse transcribed using random hexamers. TCRdb reprocessing: public reads trimmed at Q25 with fastp, clones called with MiXCR, in-frame beta chains kept. For every CDR3 protein sequence, its rows merge into one entry that carries the most common genes and DNA. In this sample the table shows more than 150,000 distinct CDR3 sequences, over 85% of which occur a single time. The ten most abundant clones make up about 0.19% of the sample. Sequences were obtained from CD8+ T cells from PBMCs. The receptors shown here come from a human donor with multiple sclerosis.

This clonotype was picked up one time. The rearrangement links TRBV20-1 to TRBJ1-4; D ambiguous. Germline CDR1 reads DFQATT; CDR2 reads SNEGSKA (reference sequence). This CDR3 spans 12 amino acids. Trimming removed 3 bases at V and 8 bases at J, with 10 bases between. CDR3 protein: CSASQSGEKLFF. The CDR3 DNA reads as TGCAGTGCTAGCCAGTCGGGCGAAAAACTGTTTTTT.

CDR3 residues: CASSPQSGTLAGYTF. The CDR3 DNA reads TGTGCCAGCAGCCCTCAATCCGGGACCTTGGCGGGCTACACCTTC. The V and J genes are TRBV7-9 and TRBJ1-2; a weak D match, TRBD1 (5 bases). Trimming removed 5 bases at V and 8 bases at J, with 21 bases between. The length of the CDR3 is 15 residues. Germline V CDR1 and CDR2: SEHNR, FQNEAQ (reference sequence). The complete variable domain, with remaining parts taken from reference TRBV7-9 and TRBJ1-2, reads DTGVSQNPRHKITKRGQNVTFRCDPISEHNRLYWYRQTLGQGPEFLTYFQNEAQLEKSRLLSDRFSAERPKGSFSTLEIQRTEQGDSAMYLCASSPQSGTLAGYTFGSGTRLTVV.

This chain joins TRBV4-2 and TRBJ2-3, with D possibly matching TRBD2 (6 bases). CDR1 and CDR2 (germline): LGHNA, YNFKEQ. This CDR3 is built from 16 residues. Trimming pared 0 bases from V and 1 base from J, leaving 11 bases between. CDR3: CASSQERASGTDTQYF. In DNA form, the CDR3 reads TGTGCCAGCAGCCAAGAACGCGCTAGCGGCACAGATACGCAGTATTTT.

For this clonotype: At one of its ends the junction is not consistent with the germline gene, which may arise from a read error. The rearrangement joins TRBV20-1 to TRBJ2-2; D not certain. Germline lookup yields CDR1 DFQATT and CDR2 SNEGSKA (reference sequence). There are 12 residues in the CDR3. The CDR3 sequence is CSVRAPLGELFF. The CDR3 region has the DNA TGCAGTGTTAGAGCCCCCCTCGGGGAGCTGTTTTTT.

This clonotype was detected only once. The chain couples TRBV20-1 to TRBJ2-7; 12 nucleotides align to TRBD2. Germline-derived CDR1 and CDR2 are DFQATT and SNEGSKA (reference sequence). The CDR3 is 15 amino acids. Losses at the gene ends were 2 bases for V and 3 bases for J; bases not matched to a gene: 5. CDR3 nucleotide sequence: TGCAGTGCTAGACCCACTAGCGGGGGGATCTACGAGCAGTACTTC. Translating gives CSARPTSGGIYEQYF.

This chain connects TRBV27 to TRBJ2-1; 9 bases are a match to TRBD1. CDR1 and CDR2 from the germline V gene are MNHEY and SMNVEV (reference sequence). The CDR3 loop spans 16 amino acids. J gave up 5 bases and V 3 bases, and 8 bases lay outside the gene matches. The CDR3 loop reads CASSFGPGQGDNEQFF. The CDR3 DNA reads TGTGCCAGCAGTTTCGGGCCGGGACAGGGAGACAATGAGCAGTTCTTC.

The genes are TRBV2 and TRBJ1-2; D call uncertain. Germline values: CDR1 SNHLY, CDR2 FYNNEI. The V end lost 4 bases, the J end lost 3 bases, and 9 bases lay between the germline ends. The CDR3 contains 13 residues. The chain's CDR3 is CASSAEEHYGYTF. CDR3 sequence (DNA): TGTGCCAGCAGTGCGGAGGAGCACTATGGCTACACCTTC.

The rearrangement links TRBV23-1 to TRBJ1-1; D is unresolved. TRBV23-1 is an ORF; its function is uncertain. Trimming took off 4 bases at V and 1 base at J, with 22 bases between the two ends. The CDR3 has 18 amino acids. The DNA for the CDR3 is TGCGCCAGCAGTCTTCCGGCGGGGATAGACACATCGAACACTGAAGCTTTCTTT. The encoded protein is CASSLPAGIDTSNTEAFF.

The chain employs TRBV11-2 and TRBJ2-1; D not certain. The V gene lost 5 bases and the J gene lost 5 bases, with 10 bases spanning the gap. The CDR3 loop spans 13 amino acids. Germline V lookup: CDR1 SGHAT, CDR2 FQNNGV. The CDR3 coding sequence is TGTGCCAGCAGCGTCAGGACGGACAATGAGCAGTTCTTC. Translating gives CASSVRTDNEQFF.

The chain uses TRBV19 and TRBJ2-5, with TRBD2 matching over 9 bases. The CDR3 length is 13 residues. CDR1 and CDR2 from the germline V gene are LNHDA and SQIVND (reference sequence). Trimming at V came to 4 bases and at J to 5 bases, leaving 2 bases not matched to a gene. Written as DNA, the CDR3 is TGTGCCAGTAGTACTAGCGGGGCGGAGACCCAGTACTTC. Amino acids: CASSTSGAETQYF.